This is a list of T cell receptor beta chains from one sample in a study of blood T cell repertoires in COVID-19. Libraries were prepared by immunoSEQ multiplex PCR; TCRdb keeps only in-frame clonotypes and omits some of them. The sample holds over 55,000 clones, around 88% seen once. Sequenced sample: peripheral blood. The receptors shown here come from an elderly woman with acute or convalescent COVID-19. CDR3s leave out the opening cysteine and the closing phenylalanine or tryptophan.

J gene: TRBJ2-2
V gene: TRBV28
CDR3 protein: ASSWGRYTGELF

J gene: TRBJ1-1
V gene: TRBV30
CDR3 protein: AWRRTGIAF

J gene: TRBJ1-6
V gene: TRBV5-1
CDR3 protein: ASSLGGAITPLH

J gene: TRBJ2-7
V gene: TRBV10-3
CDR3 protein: AISGDSYEQY

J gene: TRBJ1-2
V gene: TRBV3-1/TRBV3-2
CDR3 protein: ASSQEPQDGRYGYT

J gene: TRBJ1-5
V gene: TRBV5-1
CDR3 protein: ASSLGTGANQPQH

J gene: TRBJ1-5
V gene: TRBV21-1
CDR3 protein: ASSKGTLSRWAAYSNQPQH

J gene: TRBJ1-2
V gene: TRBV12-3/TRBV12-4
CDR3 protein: ASGYNNYGYT

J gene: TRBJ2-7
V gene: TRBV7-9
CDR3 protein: ASSLTGTGFLEQY

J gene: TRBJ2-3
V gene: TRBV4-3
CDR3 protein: ASSPSGSFTDTQY

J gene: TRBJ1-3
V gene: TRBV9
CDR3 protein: ASSVTPVSGNTIY

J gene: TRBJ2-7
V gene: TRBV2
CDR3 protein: ASSELAGDYEQY

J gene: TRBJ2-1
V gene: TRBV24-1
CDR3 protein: ATSDPGLFDEQF

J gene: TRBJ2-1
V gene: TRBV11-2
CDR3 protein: ASSLWRGGLSYNEQF

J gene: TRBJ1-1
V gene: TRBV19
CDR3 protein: ASMAGDSSTEAF

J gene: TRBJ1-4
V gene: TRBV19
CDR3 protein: ASRGMGGPNEKLF

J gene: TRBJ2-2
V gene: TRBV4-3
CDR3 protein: ASSQDALAANTGELF

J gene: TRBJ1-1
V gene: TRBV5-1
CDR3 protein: ASSRQGPTEAF

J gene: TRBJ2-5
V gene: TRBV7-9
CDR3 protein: ASSFTTGGLVETQY

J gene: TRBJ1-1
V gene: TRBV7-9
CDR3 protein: ASSARPTGMNTEAF

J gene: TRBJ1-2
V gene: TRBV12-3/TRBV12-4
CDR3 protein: ASSKTGHYGYT

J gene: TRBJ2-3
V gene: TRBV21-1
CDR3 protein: ASSKAQGARGTDTQY

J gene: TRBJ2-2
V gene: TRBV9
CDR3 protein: ASSGLPNTGELF

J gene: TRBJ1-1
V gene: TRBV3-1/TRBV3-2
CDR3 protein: ASSHRTGNTEAF

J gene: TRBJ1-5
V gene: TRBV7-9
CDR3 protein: ASSLVQGASLGNQPQH

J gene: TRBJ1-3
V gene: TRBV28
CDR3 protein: ASRGAGNTIY

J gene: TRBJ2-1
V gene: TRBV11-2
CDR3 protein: ASSLVEGQIYNEQF

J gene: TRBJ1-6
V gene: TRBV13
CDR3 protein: ASSYTGRSYNSPLH

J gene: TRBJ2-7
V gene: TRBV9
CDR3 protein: ASSVGDRGHEQY

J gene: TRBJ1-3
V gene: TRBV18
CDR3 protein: ASSPSQGGGNTIY

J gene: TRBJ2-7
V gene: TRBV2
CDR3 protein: ASRVAGGPGEQY

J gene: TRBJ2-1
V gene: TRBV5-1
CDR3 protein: ASSPTPGLAGGGDEQF

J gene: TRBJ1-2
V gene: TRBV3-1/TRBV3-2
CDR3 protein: ASSQERLGGYT

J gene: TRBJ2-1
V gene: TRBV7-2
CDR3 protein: ASSPTWAGVSYNEQF

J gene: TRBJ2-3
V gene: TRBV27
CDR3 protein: ASRLAGDTDTQY

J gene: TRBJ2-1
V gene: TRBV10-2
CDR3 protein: ASSRELADNEQF

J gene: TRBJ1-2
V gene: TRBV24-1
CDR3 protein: ATRDRRHYGYT

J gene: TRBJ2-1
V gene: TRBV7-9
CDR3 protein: ASSLAGSALFF

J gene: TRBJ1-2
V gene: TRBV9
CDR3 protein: ASSAGTVYGYT

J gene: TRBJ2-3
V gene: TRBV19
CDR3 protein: ASSGQFLDTQY

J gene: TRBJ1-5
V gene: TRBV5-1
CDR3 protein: ASSSEGRSNQPQH

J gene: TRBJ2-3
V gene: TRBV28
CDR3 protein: ASSLDLSGGGDTQY

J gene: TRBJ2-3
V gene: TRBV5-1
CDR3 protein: ASSERSRQGSDTQY